The T cell receptor beta chain under discussion was sequenced for a study of blood T cells in healthy people across ages. Germline values: CDR1 SEHNR, CDR2 FQNEAQ (reference sequence). The germline V and J ends were trimmed by 4 bases and 5 bases, with 11 bases remaining between them. The CDR3 spans 13 residues. Alongside a J-beta primer mix, a sample-barcoded 5' primer served in a second PCR lasting about 7 to 11 cycles. All cDNA molecules were each tagged by a template-switch adaptor with 12 random nucleotides. TCRdb ran MiXCR on the 5' RACE reads and lists one entry per CDR3 protein. The sample lists roughly 860,000 distinct CDR3 sequences; approximately 65% were seen once.

The receptor comes from a man aged 25-40 years in good health. The sequenced sample was blood. The chain carries TRBV7-9 and TRBJ2-5; D may match TRBD1 or TRBD2 (5 bases each). The CDR3 here is CASSWNRDETQYF. The CDR3 DNA is TGTGCCAGCAGCTGGAACCGGGACGAGACCCAGTACTTC.